In this sample, the clone carrying this T cell receptor beta chain turned up many times. No antigen is known for it. This entry belongs to a study of T cell repertoires in cytomegalovirus infection. Study background: Matching HLA type, along with CMV infection, was indicated by public TCR beta signatures.

One entry per CDR3 protein, called by TCRdb with MiXCR from the reads. This sample has almost 550,000 distinct CDR3 sequences, with about 17% found just once. Looked up from germline, CDR1 is SGHNT and CDR2 is YENEEA. This CDR3 contains 15 residues. Trimming shortened V by 1 base and J by 5 bases, and 13 bases separated the two germline ends. Study-wide results and limits: HLA-C-restricted CMV clonotypes gave the most frequent clonotype in two of eight donors. Totalled public TCR beta family frequency picked out people who carried CMV plus the relevant HLA.

This chain joins TRBV11-3 and TRBJ2-3; D is possibly TRBD2 (5 bases). This TCR derives from a human donor in good health (CMV status not recorded). Some clones in this sample may be carry-over from other donors' samples. The specimen was CD8+ T cells from PBMCs. The CDR3 reads CASSLGGESEDTQYF. The CDR3 nucleotides are TGTGCCAGCAGCTTAGGGGGAGAGAGTGAAGATACGCAGTATTTT.